This TCR beta chain was captured in a study of cytomegalovirus exposure and HLA in healthy donors. General study points: Rare TCR sequences predominated, though certain public TCRs were found in many donors. Reports indicate that TCR beta sequences accurately predicted the HLA-A and HLA-B alleles of most subjects. Sequencing artifact likely explains a cluster of highly shared sequence variants.

The PCR ran on 60 Vbeta and 13 Jbeta primers. Authors' analysis steps: In a later analysis, 60 million to 90 million unique TCR beta chains included roughly 11 million shared by two or more donors. Produced via immunoSEQ multiplex PCR; TCRdb's table is partial and in-frame only. For V, J and clone size, that table is used; D and trimming come from the DNA. In the table there are around 180,000 clones, about 86% of which are singletons. V lost 5 bases to trimming and J lost 6 bases; unmatched junction nucleotides: 8. CDR1 SGHTA and CDR2 FQGTGA come from the germline V gene. CDR3 length equals 15 residues. In the case of this clone: Antigen: not known.

The rearrangement links TRBV7-3 to TRBJ2-1; 9 bases are a match to TRBD1. The sequence was obtained from a woman younger than 35 in good health and CMV-seropositive. The sample was PBMCs. As DNA, the CDR3 is TGTGCCAGCAGCCCTACAGGGGGCGCATCCAATGAGCAGTTCTTC. Translation: CASSPTGGASNEQFF.